The 9 T cell receptor beta chains reported below all come from one sample, sequenced in a study of tumor-infiltrating lymphocytes in primary liver carcinoma. From roughly 0.55 ug of total RNA, TCR beta-specific cDNA was reverse-transcribed using a constant-region primer. The TCR beta library was amplified through three nested multiplex PCR rounds in a modified ARM-PCR procedure. Both of the initial two PCR rounds ran for approximately 10 cycles and employed TRBV1-TRBV30 forward primers alongside a C-beta reverse primer. TCRdb passed the multiplex PCR reads through MiXCR, listing each CDR3 protein once. The sample records fewer than 85,000 distinct CDR3 sequences, 69% being singletons. RNA and DNA were co-extracted from about 19-30 mg of unsorted bulk tissue. Sequencing used tumor-adjacent normal liver tissue. Receptors were obtained from a man aged 35 to 55 with primary liver carcinoma and hepatitis B virus infection.

This clonotype occurred many times. V usage is TRBV6-2 or TRBV6-3 and J usage is TRBJ2-7, with D perhaps matching TRBD2 (5 bases). The V and J ends lost 6 bases and 3 bases respectively, with 12 bases between them. Germline V gene lookup returns CDR1 MNHEY and CDR2 SVGEGT. This CDR3 spans 13 amino acids. The CDR3 protein is CASSLPGGYEQYF. The CDR3, as DNA: TGTGCCAGCAGCCTCCCAGGAGGCTACGAGCAGTACTTC.

In this sample, this clonotype turned up many times. The V and J genes are TRBV5-4 and TRBJ2-7; D call uncertain. Germline V gene data show CDR1 as SGHNT and CDR2 as YYREEE (reference sequence). V lost 7 bases and J 5 bases, leaving 10 bases between the germline ends. The CDR3 is 11 amino acids. The CDR3: CASGSVNEQYF. The CDR3 nucleotides read TGTGCCAGCGGCTCCGTTAACGAGCAGTACTTC. Supplemented by reference TRBV5-4 and TRBJ2-7, the full variable domain reads ETGVTQSPTHLIKTRGQQVTLRCSSQSGHNTVSWYQQALGQGPQFIFQYYREEENGRGNFPPRFSGLQFPNYSSELNVNALELDDSALYLCASGSVNEQYFGPGTRLTVT.

Details on this clonotype: One end of the junction fails to match germline, which may point to a read error. The V call is TRBV14, the J call TRBJ2-5; TRBD2 matches 13 bases. Per the germline V gene, CDR1 is SGHDN and CDR2 is FVKESK. The CDR3 totals 18 residues. The CDR3 DNA reads TGTGCAAGCAGCCAAGGCTTTGGTATAGGACTAGCGGGAGTCTTGCAGTACTTC. Translating gives CASSQGFGIGLAGVLQYF. The full variable domain, with the rest looked up from reference TRBV14 and TRBJ2-5, is EAGVTQFPSHSVIEKGQTVTLRCDPISGHDNLYWYRRVMGKEIKFLLHFVKESKQDESGMPNNRFLAERTGGTYSTLKVQPAELEDSGVYFCASSQGFGIGLAGVLQYFGPGTRLLVL.

A remark on this clonotype: This may be a read error: a much more frequent sequence differs by one nucleotide. The chain links TRBV5-5 to TRBJ2-6; D gene ambiguous. Trimming pared 2 bases from V and 2 bases from J, leaving 14 bases between. The CDR3 consists of 17 residues. The germline gives CDR1 SGHKS, CDR2 YYEKEE (reference sequence). The CDR3 nucleotides are TGTGCCAGCAGCTTATGGATAGGGCCTGCTGGGGCCAACGTCCTGACTTTC. It translates to CASSLWIGPAGANVLTF.

About this clonotype: Sequence at one end of the junction differs from germline and may be a read error. The gene calls are TRBV7-9 and TRBJ2-3; 12 bases are a match to TRBD2. There are 20 residues in the CDR3. The germline gives CDR1 SEHNR, CDR2 FQNEAQ (reference sequence). CDR3 coding DNA: TGTGCCAGCAGCTGGCCCCCGAGGCTAGCGGGAGGGCCGGCTTCAGATACGCATTATTTT. Amino acids: CASSWPPRLAGGPASDTHYF.

This clonotype is medium-sized by share. The J gene is TRBJ2-3, the V gene TRBV7-9, with D uncertain. The length of the CDR3 is 12 residues. The germline CDR1 and CDR2 sequences are SEHNR and FQNEAQ (reference sequence). V was pared by 4 bases and J by 10 bases, with 12 bases between. The DNA for the CDR3 is TGTGCCAGCAGCTCTTCCGGTCCGCCGCAGTATTTT. Encoded protein: CASSSSGPPQYF.

Points on this clonotype: One end of the junction fails to match germline, which may point to a read error. The chain combines TRBV11-3 with TRBJ2-1, with TRBD2 matching over 8 bases. Germline V gene data show CDR1 as SGHNT and CDR2 as YENEEA. This CDR3 spans 15 amino acids. The CDR3 DNA reads TGTACCAGCAGCACCGGGACTAGAGAGATTAATGAGCAGCTCTTC. Translated, it gives CTSSTGTREINEQLF.

The chain has TRBV7-9 and TRBJ2-1; 9 bases match TRBD2. The CDR3 is 17 residues long. The germline V gene has CDR1 SEHNR and CDR2 FQNEAQ (reference sequence). Germline trimming cut 3 bases from V and 2 bases from J; bases unmatched to any gene: 8. CDR3 residues: CASSFPRLAVAYNEQFF. The CDR3 bases are TGTGCCAGCAGCTTCCCTCGACTAGCGGTGGCCTACAATGAGCAGTTCTTC.

This sequence joins TRBV12-3 or TRBV12-4 and TRBJ2-1; D may be TRBD1 or TRBD2 (5 bases each). V was pared by 3 bases and J by 8 bases, with 11 bases between. The CDR3 runs 13 residues. CDR3 sequence: CASSFGTVDEQFF. CDR3 DNA sequence: TGTGCCAGCAGTTTCGGGACGGTAGATGAGCAGTTCTTC.